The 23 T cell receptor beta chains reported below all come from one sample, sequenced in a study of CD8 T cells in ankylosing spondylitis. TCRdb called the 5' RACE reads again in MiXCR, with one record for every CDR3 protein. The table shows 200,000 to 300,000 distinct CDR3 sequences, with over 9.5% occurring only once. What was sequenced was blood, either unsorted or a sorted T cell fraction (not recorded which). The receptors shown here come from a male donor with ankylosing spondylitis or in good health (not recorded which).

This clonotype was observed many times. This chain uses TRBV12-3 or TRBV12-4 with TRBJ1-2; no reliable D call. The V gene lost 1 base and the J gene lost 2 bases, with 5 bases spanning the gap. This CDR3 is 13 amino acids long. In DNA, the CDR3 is TGTGCCAGCAGTTTAGACCAGAACTATGGCTACACCTTC. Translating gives CASSLDQNYGYTF.

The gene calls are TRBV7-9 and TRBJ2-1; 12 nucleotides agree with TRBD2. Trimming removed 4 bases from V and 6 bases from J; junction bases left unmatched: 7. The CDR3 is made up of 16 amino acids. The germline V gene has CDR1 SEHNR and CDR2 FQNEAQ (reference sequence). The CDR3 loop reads CASSSRTSGIGNEQFF. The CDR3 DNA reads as TGTGCCAGCAGCTCGCGGACTAGCGGGATTGGCAATGAGCAGTTCTTC.

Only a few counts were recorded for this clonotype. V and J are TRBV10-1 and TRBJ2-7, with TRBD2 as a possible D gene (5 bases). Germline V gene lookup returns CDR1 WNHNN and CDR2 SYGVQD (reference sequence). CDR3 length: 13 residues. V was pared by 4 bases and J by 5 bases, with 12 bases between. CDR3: CASSATEGHEQYF. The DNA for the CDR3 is TGCGCCAGCAGTGCTACAGAGGGCCACGAGCAGTACTTC.

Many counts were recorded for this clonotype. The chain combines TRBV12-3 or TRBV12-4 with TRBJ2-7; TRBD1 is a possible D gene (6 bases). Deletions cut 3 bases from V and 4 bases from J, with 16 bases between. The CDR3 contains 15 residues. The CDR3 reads CASSFEQGLGYEQYF. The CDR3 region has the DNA TGTGCCAGCAGTTTTGAACAGGGTCTGGGGTACGAGCAGTACTTC.

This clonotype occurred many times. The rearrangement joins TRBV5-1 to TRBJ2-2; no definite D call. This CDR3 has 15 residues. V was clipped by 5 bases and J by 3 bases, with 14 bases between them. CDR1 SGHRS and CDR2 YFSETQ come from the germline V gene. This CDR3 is CASSPLRWDTGELFF. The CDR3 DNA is TGCGCCAGCAGTCCCCTTCGGTGGGACACCGGGGAGCTGTTTTTT.

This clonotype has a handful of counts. The DNA of the CDR3 is TGTGCCAGCAGACGGGACCCCAATCAGCCCCAGCATTTT. Protein: CASRRDPNQPQHF. The J gene is TRBJ1-5, the V gene TRBV6-1, with D possibly being TRBD1 (5 bases). The germline CDR1 and CDR2 sequences are MNHNS and SASEGT. This CDR3 contains 13 residues. V lost 6 bases, J lost 3 bases, and 9 bases lay in between.

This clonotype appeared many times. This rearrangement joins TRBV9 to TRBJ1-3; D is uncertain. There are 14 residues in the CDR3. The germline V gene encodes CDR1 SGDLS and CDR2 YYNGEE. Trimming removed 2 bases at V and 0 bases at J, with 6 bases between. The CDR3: CASSVESSGNTIYF. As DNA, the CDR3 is TGTGCCAGCAGCGTCGAGAGCTCTGGAAACACCATATATTTT.

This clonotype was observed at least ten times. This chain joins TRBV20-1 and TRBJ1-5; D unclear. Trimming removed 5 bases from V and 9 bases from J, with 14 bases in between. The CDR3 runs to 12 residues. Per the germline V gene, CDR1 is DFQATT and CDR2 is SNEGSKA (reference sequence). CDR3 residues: CSAHGPGSPQHF. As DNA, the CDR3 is TGCAGTGCTCACGGTCCTGGGTCGCCCCAGCATTTT.

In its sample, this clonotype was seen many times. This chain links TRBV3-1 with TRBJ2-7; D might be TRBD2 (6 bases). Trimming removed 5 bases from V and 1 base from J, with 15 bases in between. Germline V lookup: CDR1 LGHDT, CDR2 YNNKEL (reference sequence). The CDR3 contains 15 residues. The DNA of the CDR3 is TGTGCCAGCAGCACCACCCCGGGACTGTCCTACGAGCAGTACTTC. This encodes CASSTTPGLSYEQYF.

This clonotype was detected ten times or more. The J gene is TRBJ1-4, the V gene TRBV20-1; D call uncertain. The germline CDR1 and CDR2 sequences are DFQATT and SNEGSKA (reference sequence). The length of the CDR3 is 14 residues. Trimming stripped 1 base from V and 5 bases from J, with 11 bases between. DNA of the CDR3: TGCAGTGCTAGAGTCCGGGCTGAGAATGAAAAACTGTTTTTT. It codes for CSARVRAENEKLFF.

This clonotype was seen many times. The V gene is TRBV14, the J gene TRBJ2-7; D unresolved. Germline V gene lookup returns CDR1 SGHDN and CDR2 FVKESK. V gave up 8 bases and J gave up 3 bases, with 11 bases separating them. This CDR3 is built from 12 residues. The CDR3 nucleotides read TGTGCCAGCGGGTCGGGTATCTACGAGCAGTACTTC. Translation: CASGSGIYEQYF.

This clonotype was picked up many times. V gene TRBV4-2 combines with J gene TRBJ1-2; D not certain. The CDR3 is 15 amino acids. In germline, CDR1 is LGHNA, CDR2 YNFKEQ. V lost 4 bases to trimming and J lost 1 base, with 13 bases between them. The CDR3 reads CASSPEMRSNYGYTF. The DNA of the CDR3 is TGTGCCAGCAGCCCAGAGATGCGAAGTAACTATGGCTACACCTTC.

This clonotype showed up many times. Written as DNA, the CDR3 is TGTGCCAGCAGCCCCTACCAGCCAGGTAGCGGGAGATCCACCGGGGAGCTGTTTTTT. Its protein is CASSPYQPGSGRSTGELFF. The chain recombines TRBV11-2 with TRBJ2-2, with 9 nucleotides matching TRBD2. The CDR3 spans 19 residues. The J segment lost 4 bases and the V segment lost 5 bases, leaving 17 bases of the junction unmatched. CDR1 and CDR2 (germline): SGHAT, FQNNGV.

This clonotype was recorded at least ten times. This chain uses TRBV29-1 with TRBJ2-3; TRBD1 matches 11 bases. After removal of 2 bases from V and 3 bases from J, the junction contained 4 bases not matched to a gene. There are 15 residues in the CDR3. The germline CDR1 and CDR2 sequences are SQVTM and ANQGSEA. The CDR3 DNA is TGCAGCGTTGAAAAAGGGACAGGGGGGACAGATACGCAGTATTTT. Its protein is CSVEKGTGGTDTQYF.

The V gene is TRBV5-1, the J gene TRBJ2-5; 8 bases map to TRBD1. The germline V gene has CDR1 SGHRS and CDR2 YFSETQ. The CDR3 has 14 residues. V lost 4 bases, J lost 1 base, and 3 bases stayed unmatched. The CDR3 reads CASSMGQAQETQYF. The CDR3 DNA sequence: TGCGCCAGCAGCATGGGACAGGCCCAAGAGACCCAGTACTTC.

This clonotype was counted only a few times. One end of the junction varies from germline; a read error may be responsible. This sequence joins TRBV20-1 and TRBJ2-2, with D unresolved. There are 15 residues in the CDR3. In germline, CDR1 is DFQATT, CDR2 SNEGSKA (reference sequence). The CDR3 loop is CCATGRPPNTGELFF. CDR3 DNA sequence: TGCTGTGCCACCGGGCGCCCCCCAAACACCGGGGAGCTGTTTTTT.

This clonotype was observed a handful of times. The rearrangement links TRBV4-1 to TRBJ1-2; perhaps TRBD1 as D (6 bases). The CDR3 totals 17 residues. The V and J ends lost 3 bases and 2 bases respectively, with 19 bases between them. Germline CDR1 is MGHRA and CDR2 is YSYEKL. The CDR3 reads CASSQPTVGGANYGYTF. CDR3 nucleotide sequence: TGCGCCAGCAGCCAGCCGACTGTGGGGGGCGCGAACTATGGCTACACCTTC.

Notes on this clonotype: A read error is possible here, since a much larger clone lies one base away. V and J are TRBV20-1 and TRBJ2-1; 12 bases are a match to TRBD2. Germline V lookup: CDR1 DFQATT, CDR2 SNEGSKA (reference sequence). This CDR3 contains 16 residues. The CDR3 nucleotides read TGCAGTGCTAGGAAACCTAGCGGGGGGGCCGATTTTGAGCAGCTCTTC. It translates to CSARKPSGGADFEQLF.

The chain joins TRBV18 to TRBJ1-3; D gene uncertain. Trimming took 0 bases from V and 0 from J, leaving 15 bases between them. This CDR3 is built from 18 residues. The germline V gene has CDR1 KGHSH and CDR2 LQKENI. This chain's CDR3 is CASSPPNSALSSGNTIYF. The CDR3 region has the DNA TGTGCCAGCTCACCACCAAATTCGGCACTTAGCTCTGGAAACACCATATATTTT.

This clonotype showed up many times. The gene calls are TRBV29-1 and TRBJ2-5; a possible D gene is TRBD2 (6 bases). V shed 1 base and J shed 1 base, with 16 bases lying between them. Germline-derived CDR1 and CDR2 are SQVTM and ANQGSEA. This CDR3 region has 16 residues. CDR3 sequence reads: CSVEAERVTSQETQYF. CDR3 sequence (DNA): TGCAGCGTTGAAGCTGAGCGGGTGACTTCCCAAGAGACCCAGTACTTC.

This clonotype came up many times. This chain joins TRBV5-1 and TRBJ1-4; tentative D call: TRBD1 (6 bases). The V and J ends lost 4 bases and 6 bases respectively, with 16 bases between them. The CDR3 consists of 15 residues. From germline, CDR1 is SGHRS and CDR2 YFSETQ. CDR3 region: CASSLTQGGDEKLFF. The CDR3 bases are TGCGCCAGCAGCCTAACACAGGGTGGGGATGAAAAACTGTTTTTT.

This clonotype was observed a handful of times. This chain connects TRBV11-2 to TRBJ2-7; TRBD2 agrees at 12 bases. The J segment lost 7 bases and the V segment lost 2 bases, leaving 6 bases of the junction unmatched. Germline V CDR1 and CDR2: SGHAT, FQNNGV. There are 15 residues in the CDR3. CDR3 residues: CASSLRLAGGQEQYF. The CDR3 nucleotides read TGTGCCAGCAGCTTACGCCTAGCGGGGGGGCAAGAGCAGTACTTC.

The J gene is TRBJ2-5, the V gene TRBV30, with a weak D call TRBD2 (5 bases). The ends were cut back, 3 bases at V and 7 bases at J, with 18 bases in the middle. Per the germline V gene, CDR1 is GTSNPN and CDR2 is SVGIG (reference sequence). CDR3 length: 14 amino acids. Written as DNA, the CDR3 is TGTGCCTGGAGCTCTACTAGGGCGGAAGGGACCCAGTACTTC. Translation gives CAWSSTRAEGTQYF.